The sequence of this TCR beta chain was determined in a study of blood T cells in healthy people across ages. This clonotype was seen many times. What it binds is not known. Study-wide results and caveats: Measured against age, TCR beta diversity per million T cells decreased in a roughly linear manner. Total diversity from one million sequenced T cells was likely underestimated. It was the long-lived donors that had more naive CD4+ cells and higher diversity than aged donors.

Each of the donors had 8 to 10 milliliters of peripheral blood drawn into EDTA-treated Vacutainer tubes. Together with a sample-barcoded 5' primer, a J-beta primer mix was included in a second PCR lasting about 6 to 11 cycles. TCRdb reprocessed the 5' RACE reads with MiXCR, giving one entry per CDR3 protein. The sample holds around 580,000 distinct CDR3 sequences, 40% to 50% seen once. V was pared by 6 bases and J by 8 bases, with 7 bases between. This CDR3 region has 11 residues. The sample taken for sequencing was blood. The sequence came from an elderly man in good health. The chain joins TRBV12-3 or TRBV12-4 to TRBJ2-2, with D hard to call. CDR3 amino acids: CASSYSGELFF. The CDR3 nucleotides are TGTGCCAGCAGCTACTCAGGGGAGCTGTTTTTT.